This TCR beta chain was captured in a study of blood T cell repertoires in COVID-19. Method: immunoSEQ multiplex PCR; TCRdb's copy keeps in-frame clones and lacks some. The data contain around 320,000 clones, around nine tenths of them singletons. Germline CDR1 SGHNT, CDR2 YYREEE (reference sequence). CDR3 size: 15 residues. V gave up 1 base and J gave up 2 bases, with 10 bases separating them. This clonotype was sampled from a woman aged 45-60 years who had been exposed to COVID-19. The rearrangement joins TRBV5-4 to TRBJ2-1, with D possibly being TRBD1 (6 bases). The specimen sequenced was PBMCs or T cells enriched from blood (not recorded which). The CDR3 nucleotides are TGTGCCAGCAGCTTGACGGCAGGGGCCTACAATGAGCAGTTCTTC. Protein sequence: CASSLTAGAYNEQFF.